This passage covers 21 T cell receptor beta chains from one sample sequenced in a study of T cell responses to AZD1222 COVID-19 vaccine. TCRdb keeps only in-frame clones here, not all; method: immunoSEQ multiplex PCR. In the table there are 90,000 to 150,000 clones, 70% to 90% of which are singletons. Sequencing used peripheral blood, obtained 28 days after the second AZD1222 dose. The receptors stem from an adult who received the AZD1222 COVID-19 vaccine.

J is TRBJ1-1 and V is TRBV18; 9 bases match TRBD1. The germline CDR1 and CDR2 sequences are KGHSH and LQKENI. CDR3 size: 15 residues. V gave up 5 bases and J gave up 4 bases; unmatched junction bases: 8. Here the CDR3 DNA reads TGTGCCAGCTCAGCTCTGGACAGGGGTGGCACTGAAGCTTTCTTT. Encoded protein: CASSALDRGGTEAFF. Full variable domain (remainder filled in from reference TRBV18 and TRBJ1-1): NAGVMQNPRHLVRRRGQEARLRCSPMKGHSHVYWYRQLPEEGLKFMVYLQKENIIDESGMPKERFSAEFPKEGPSILRIQQVVRGDSAAYFCASSALDRGGTEAFFGQGTRLTVV.

The chain couples TRBV30 to TRBJ1-6; weak D call: TRBD1 (6 bases). With 5 bases removed from V and 0 bases from J, the gap between germline ends came to 23 bases. The CDR3 length is 19 residues. Germline V gives CDR1 GTSNPN, CDR2 SVGIG (reference sequence). CDR3 DNA sequence: TGTGCCTGGGACACAAACAGCCTTATAGGGGGCTCCTATAATTCACCCCTCCACTTT. Translated, it gives CAWDTNSLIGGSYNSPLHF.

This clone was detected only once. This sequence joins TRBV7-6 and TRBJ2-2, with 8 bases fitting TRBD1. V trimming: 0 bases; J trimming: 4 bases; junction bases outside the gene matches: 10. In germline, CDR1 is SGHVS, CDR2 FNYEAQ. The CDR3 has 18 residues. The CDR3 loop reads CASSLAIGTGWGTGELFF. DNA for the CDR3: TGTGCCAGCAGCTTAGCCATAGGGACAGGCTGGGGCACCGGGGAGCTGTTTTTT. Full variable domain (remainder filled in from reference TRBV7-6 and TRBJ2-2): GAGVSQSPRYKVTKRGQDVALRCDPISGHVSLYWYRQALGQGPEFLTYFNYEAQQDKSGLPNDRFSAERPEGSISTLTIQRTEQRDSAMYRCASSLAIGTGWGTGELFFGEGSRLTVL.

The chain recombines TRBV18 with TRBJ1-6; 7 positions agree with TRBD1. Germline V gene data show CDR1 as KGHSH and CDR2 as LQKENI. This CDR3 has 16 amino acids. J was trimmed by 0 bases and V by 6 bases; bases with no gene match: 5. CDR3 sequence: CASSLDRSSYNSPLHF. The CDR3 DNA reads TGTGCCAGCTCGTTGGACAGGAGCTCCTATAATTCACCCCTCCACTTT.

This clone was counted a single time. The gene calls are TRBV27 and TRBJ1-2; possibly TRBD1 for D (6 bases). Looked up from germline, CDR1 is MNHEY and CDR2 is SMNVEV (reference sequence). V was pared by 3 bases and J by 4 bases, with 21 bases between. This CDR3 is 17 amino acids long. In nucleotides, the CDR3 is TGTGCCAGCAGTTTGTCTGGACAGCTGCTCGGATTCTATGGCTACACCTTC. Its translation: CASSLSGQLLGFYGYTF.

The V gene is TRBV5-6, the J gene TRBJ1-6, with 7 bases lining up with TRBD1. This CDR3 region has 15 residues. V shed 4 bases, J shed 2 bases, and the junction held 3 bases outside the gene matches. In germline, CDR1 is SGHDT, CDR2 YYEEEE. CDR3 sequence reads: CASSPTGAYNSPLHF. The CDR3, as DNA: TGTGCCAGCAGCCCCACAGGGGCCTATAATTCACCCCTCCACTTT.

The chain couples TRBV7-8 to TRBJ1-1; D not certain. V shed 2 bases and J shed 7 bases, with 14 bases lying between them. Per the germline V gene, CDR1 is SGHVS and CDR2 is FQNEAQ. The CDR3 is 14 residues long. CDR3 DNA: TGTGCCAGCAGCTTAATCGATTTGGGGATTGAAGCTTTCTTT. Its translation is CASSLIDLGIEAFF.

The count of this clone is one. The chain has TRBV19 and TRBJ1-2; 8 bases are shared with TRBD1. The CDR3 has 16 residues. The germline V gene has CDR1 LNHDA and CDR2 SQIVND (reference sequence). The V segment lost 1 base and the J segment 0 bases; nucleotides outside the gene matches: 4. CDR3 nucleotides: TGTGCCAGTAGTATAGGACAGGGGCAGGCTAACTATGGCTACACCTTC. Encoded protein: CASSIGQGQANYGYTF. The full variable domain, its missing parts supplied by reference TRBV19 and TRBJ1-2, is DGGITQSPKYLFRKEGQNVTLSCEQNLNHDAMYWYRQDPGQGLRLIYYSQIVNDFQKGDIAEGYSVSREKKESFPLTVTSAQKNPTAFYLCASSIGQGQANYGYTFGSGTRLTVV.

This chain links TRBV28 with TRBJ1-3, with D tentatively TRBD1 (5 bases). The ends were cut back, 2 bases at V and 3 bases at J, with 11 bases in the middle. From germline, CDR1 is MDHEN and CDR2 SYDVKM. This CDR3 spans 15 amino acids. This CDR3 is CASSLGAGSGNTIYF. The CDR3 DNA reads as TGTGCCAGCAGTTTAGGGGCAGGGAGTGGAAACACCATATATTTT.

The gene calls are TRBV9 and TRBJ1-6; D gene unclear. Germline CDR1 is SGDLS and CDR2 is YYNGEE. The V end lost 0 bases, the J end lost 1 base, and 5 bases lay between the germline ends. The CDR3 has 15 amino acids. The CDR3 DNA reads as TGTGCCAGCAGCGTAGGGGGTTCCTATAATTCACCCCTCCACTTT. Translating gives CASSVGGSYNSPLHF.

The chain is built from TRBV12-5 and TRBJ2-3; tentatively, D is TRBD2 (6 bases). V lost 7 bases and J 0 bases, leaving 14 bases between the germline ends. The CDR3 consists of 15 residues. CDR1 is LGHNT, CDR2 FRNRAP, per germline. The DNA for the CDR3 is TGTGCTAGTGCCTGGGGTAGCGGAAGCACAGATACGCAGTATTTT. Protein: CASAWGSGSTDTQYF.

CDR3 loop: CASSFPPDWDNEQFF. The CDR3, as DNA: TGTGCCAGCAGCTTTCCGCCGGACTGGGACAATGAGCAGTTCTTC. This chain connects TRBV7-9 to TRBJ2-1, with D possibly matching TRBD2 (5 bases). CDR3 size: 15 residues. V was shortened by 3 bases and J by 5 bases, with 14 bases between the two germline ends. Germline CDR1 is SEHNR and CDR2 is FQNEAQ (reference sequence).

J is TRBJ2-5 and V is TRBV7-2; D is ambiguous. Per the germline V gene, CDR1 is SGHTA and CDR2 is FQGNSA. This CDR3 comprises 13 residues. Trimming took off 3 bases at V and 4 bases at J, with 9 bases between the two ends. CDR3 region: CASSFLSRETQYF. The CDR3 nucleotides read TGTGCCAGCAGCTTTTTGTCTCGAGAGACCCAGTACTTC. The entire variable domain, with the rest obtained from reference TRBV7-2 and TRBJ2-5, is as follows: GAGVSQSPSNKVTEKGKDVELRCDPISGHTALYWYRQSLGQGLEFLIYFQGNSAPDKSGLPSDRFSAERTGGSVSTLTIQRTQQEDSAVYLCASSFLSRETQYFGPGTRLLVL.

The chain combines TRBV9 with TRBJ2-7; D is perhaps TRBD2 (5 bases). CDR1 is SGDLS, CDR2 YYNGEE, per germline. V lost 0 bases and J 5 bases, leaving 12 bases between the germline ends. This CDR3 comprises 14 residues. The CDR3 DNA reads as TGTGCCAGCAGCGTAGGTCCGGGGTCCGACGAGCAGTACTTC. It yields the protein CASSVGPGSDEQYF.

The V and J genes are TRBV4-2 and TRBJ2-3, with 9 bases that match TRBD2. J was trimmed by 4 bases and V by 0 bases; bases with no gene match: 11. The CDR3 extends over 18 amino acids. Germline CDR1 is LGHNA and CDR2 is YNFKEQ. The CDR3 protein is CASSQDRGGGLAPDTQYF. The CDR3 DNA sequence: TGTGCCAGCAGCCAAGATCGTGGTGGGGGACTAGCACCAGATACGCAGTATTTT.

The chain uses TRBV7-9 and TRBJ2-5; TRBD1 might be the D (6 bases). The CDR3 has 15 residues. V was trimmed by 6 bases and J by 4 bases, leaving 18 bases between them. Per germline, CDR1 SEHNR and CDR2 FQNEAQ (reference sequence). The CDR3 DNA reads TGTGCCAGCAGGGAGACAGCCCTAGGGGGAGAGACCCAGTACTTC. As protein: CASRETALGGETQYF.

J is TRBJ1-4 and V is TRBV25-1; 7 positions match TRBD1. Losses at the gene ends were 1 base for V and 6 bases for J; bases not matched to a gene: 5. From germline, CDR1 is MGHDK and CDR2 SYGVNS. The CDR3 is made up of 15 amino acids. CDR3 DNA: TGTGCCAGCAGTGAATGGGGGACAGCCTATGAAAAACTGTTTTTT. This encodes CASSEWGTAYEKLFF.

Worth noting for this clone: This same CDR3 is encoded by further DNA sequences in the sample. This rearrangement joins TRBV11-2 to TRBJ1-3; the D is unclear. The CDR3 consists of 14 residues. Trimming cost V 1 base and J 2 bases, with 6 bases left between them. Per the germline V gene, CDR1 is SGHAT and CDR2 is FQNNGV. The CDR3: CASSLAGTGNTIYF. CDR3 nucleotides: TGTGCCAGCAGCTTAGCCGGGACTGGAAACACCATATATTTT.

V is TRBV3-1 (or the pseudogene TRBV3-2) and J is TRBJ2-2, with 9 bases matching TRBD2. CDR1 and CDR2 from the germline V gene are LGHDT and YNNKEL (reference sequence). Trimming cost V 0 bases and J 4 bases; bases outside gene matches: 9. There are 18 residues in the CDR3. The CDR3 spells CASSQEGRLAGITGELFF. Here the CDR3 DNA reads TGTGCCAGCAGCCAAGAGGGTCGGCTAGCGGGAATCACCGGGGAGCTGTTTTTT.

The chain uses TRBV7-9 and TRBJ2-3; 8 bases line up with TRBD2. CDR3 length: 17 residues. The junction had 7 bases not matched to a gene; V was cut back by 0 bases and J by 2 bases. The germline V gene has CDR1 SEHNR and CDR2 FQNEAQ (reference sequence). CDR3 coding DNA: TGTGCCAGCAGCTTAGCGCTTTTACTAGCGGACACAGATACGCAGTATTTT. It translates to CASSLALLLADTDTQYF. The complete variable domain, with remaining parts taken from reference TRBV7-9 and TRBJ2-3, reads DTGVSQNPRHKITKRGQNVTFRCDPISEHNRLYWYRQTLGQGPEFLTYFQNEAQLEKSRLLSDRFSAERPKGSFSTLEIQRTEQGDSAMYLCASSLALLLADTDTQYFGPGTRLTVL.

The V and J genes are TRBV29-1 and TRBJ1-2; the D gene is possibly TRBD1 (6 bases). V was clipped by 6 bases and J by 4 bases, with 18 bases between them. The CDR3 has 14 residues. Germline V gives CDR1 SQVTM, CDR2 ANQGSEA. Here the CDR3 DNA reads TGCAGCGTCTTACTTCGGGACAACTCCTATGGCTACACCTTC. It codes for CSVLLRDNSYGYTF.